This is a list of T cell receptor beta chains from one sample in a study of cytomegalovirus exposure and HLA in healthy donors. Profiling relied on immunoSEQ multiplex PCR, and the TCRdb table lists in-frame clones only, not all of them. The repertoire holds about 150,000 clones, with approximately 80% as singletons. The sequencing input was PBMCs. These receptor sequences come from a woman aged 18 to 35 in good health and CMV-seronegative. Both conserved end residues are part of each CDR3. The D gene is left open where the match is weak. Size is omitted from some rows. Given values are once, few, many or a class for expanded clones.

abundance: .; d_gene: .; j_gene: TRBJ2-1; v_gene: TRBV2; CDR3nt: TGTGCCAGCACCCTTCAGAATGAGCAGTTCTTC; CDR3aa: CASTLQNEQFF
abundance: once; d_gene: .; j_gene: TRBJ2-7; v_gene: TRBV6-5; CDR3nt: TGTGCCAGCGCCTACGGGGGGCAGGGTCGACGGGAGCAGTACTTC; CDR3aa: CASAYGGQGRREQYF
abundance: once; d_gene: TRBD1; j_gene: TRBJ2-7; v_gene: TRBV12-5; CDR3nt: TGTGCTAGTGATTCCGATTATGGACAGGTCCGCTTAAGCGAGTCACACGAGCAGTACTTC; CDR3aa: CASDSDYGQVRLSESHEQYF
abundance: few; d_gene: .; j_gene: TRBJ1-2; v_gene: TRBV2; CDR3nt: TGTGCCAGCAGTGAAGAGGGCAGGGGAAACTATGGCTACACCTTC; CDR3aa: CASSEEGRGNYGYTF
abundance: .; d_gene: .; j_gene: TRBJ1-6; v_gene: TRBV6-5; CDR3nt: TGTGCCAGCAGTTCTCTCCGGGGGGACCCGAATTCACCCCTCCACTTT; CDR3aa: CASSSLRGDPNSPLHF
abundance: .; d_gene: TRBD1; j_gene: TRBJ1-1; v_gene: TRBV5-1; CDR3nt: TGCGCCAGCAGTCGTCTTCGACAGGGGGCGAGAGCATACACTGAAGCTTTCTTT; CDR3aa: CASSRLRQGARAYTEAFF
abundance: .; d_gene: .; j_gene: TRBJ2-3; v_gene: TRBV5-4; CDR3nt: TGTGCCAGCAGCTTGGCGGACAGAGTGGGGAATACGCAGTATTTT; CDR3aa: CASSLADRVGNTQYF
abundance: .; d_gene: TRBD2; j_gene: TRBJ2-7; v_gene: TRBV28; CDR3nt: TGTGCCAGCAGCTCAATATTGCGGGGGTACTCCTACGAGCAGTACTTC; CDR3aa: CASSSILRGYSYEQYF
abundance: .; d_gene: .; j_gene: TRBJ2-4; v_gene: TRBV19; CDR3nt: TGTGCCAGTAGTTTCGCCCAGGGGACCAAAAACATTCAGTACTTC; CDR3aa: CASSFAQGTKNIQYF
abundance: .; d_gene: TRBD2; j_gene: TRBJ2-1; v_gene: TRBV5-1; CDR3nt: TGCGCCAGCAGCGCGGCGGGGGGGTACAATGAGCAGTTCTTC; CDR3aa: CASSAAGGYNEQFF
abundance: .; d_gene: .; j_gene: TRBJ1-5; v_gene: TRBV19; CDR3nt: TGTGCCAGTAGGGGGGCGAGTTATAGCAATCAGCCCCAGCATTTT; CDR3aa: CASRGASYSNQPQHF
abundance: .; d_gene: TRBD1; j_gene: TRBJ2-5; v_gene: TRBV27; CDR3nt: TGTGCCAGCAGTCGACAGGGCATACCGACCCAAGAGACCCAGTACTTC; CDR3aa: CASSRQGIPTQETQYF
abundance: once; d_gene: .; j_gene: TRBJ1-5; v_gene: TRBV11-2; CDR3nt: TGTGCCAGCAGCTCAGGGTGGTTGGGTCAGCCCCAGCATTTT; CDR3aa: CASSSGWLGQPQHF
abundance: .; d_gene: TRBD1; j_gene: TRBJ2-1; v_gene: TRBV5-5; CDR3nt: TGTGCCAGCAGCTTGGAGGGGGACAGGTCCTACAATGAGCAGTTCTTC; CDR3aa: CASSLEGDRSYNEQFF
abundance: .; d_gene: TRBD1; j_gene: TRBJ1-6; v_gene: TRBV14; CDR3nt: TGTGCCAGCAGCCAAGGCAGGGGGCGATCACCCCTCCACTTT; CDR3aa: CASSQGRGRSPLHF
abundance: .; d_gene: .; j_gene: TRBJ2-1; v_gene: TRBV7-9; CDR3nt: TGTGCCAGCAGCTTAGAACAGGCGCCTTACAATGAGCAGTTCTTC; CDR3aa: CASSLEQAPYNEQFF
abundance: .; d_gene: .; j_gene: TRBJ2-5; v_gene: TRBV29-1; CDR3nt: TGCAGCGTCAGGCCGGGCTCTCAGGGGACCCAGTACTTC; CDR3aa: CSVRPGSQGTQYF
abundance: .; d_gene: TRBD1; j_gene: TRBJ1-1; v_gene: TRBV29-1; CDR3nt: TGCAGCGTTGAAGGGGGACAGGTTAACACTGAAGCTTTCTTT; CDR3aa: CSVEGGQVNTEAFF
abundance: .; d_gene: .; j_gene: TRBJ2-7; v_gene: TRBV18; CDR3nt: TGTGCCAGCTCACCACCCCGCGGGTCCACCTCCTACGAGCAGTACTTC; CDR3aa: CASSPPRGSTSYEQYF
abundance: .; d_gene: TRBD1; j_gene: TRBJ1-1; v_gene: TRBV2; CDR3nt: TGTGCCAGCAGCGGACAGGGGTTGCCTGAAGCTTTCTTT; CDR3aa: CASSGQGLPEAFF
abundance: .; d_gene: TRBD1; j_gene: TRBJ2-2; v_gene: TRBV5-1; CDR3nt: TGCGCCAGCAGCCTCCGGGACAGGGGCCTTAGCCCCGGGGAGCTGTTTTTT; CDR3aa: CASSLRDRGLSPGELFF
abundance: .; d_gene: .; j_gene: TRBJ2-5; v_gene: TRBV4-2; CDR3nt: TGTGCCAGCAGCCAACGGGACTACCAAGAGACCCAGTACTTC; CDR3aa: CASSQRDYQETQYF
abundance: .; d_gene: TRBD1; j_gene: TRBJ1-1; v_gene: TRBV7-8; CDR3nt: TGTGCCAGCAGCGATAAACAGGGGACTGAAGCTTTCTTT; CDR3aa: CASSDKQGTEAFF
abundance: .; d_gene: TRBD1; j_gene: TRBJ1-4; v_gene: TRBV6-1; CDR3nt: TGTGCCAGCAGGCAGGGACAGGTTAATGAAAAACTGTTTTTT; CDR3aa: CASRQGQVNEKLFF
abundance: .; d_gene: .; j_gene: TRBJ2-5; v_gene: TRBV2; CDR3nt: TGTGCCAGCAGTCGGGAGTTGAGGGAGACCCAGTACTTC; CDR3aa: CASSRELRETQYF
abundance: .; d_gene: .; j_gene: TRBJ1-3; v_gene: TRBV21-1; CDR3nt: TGTGCCAGCAGCAAAGGGCAGGGGGAAGGAAACACCATATATTTT; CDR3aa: CASSKGQGEGNTIYF
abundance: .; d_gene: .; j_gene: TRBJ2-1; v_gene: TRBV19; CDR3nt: TGTGCCAGTAGTGTCCCGCAACTATACAATGAGCAGTTCTTC; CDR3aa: CASSVPQLYNEQFF
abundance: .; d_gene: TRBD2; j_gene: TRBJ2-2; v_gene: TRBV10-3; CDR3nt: TGTGCCATCAGCGTCCCGGACTACCGGGGGGGGACCGGGGAGCTGTTTTTT; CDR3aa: CAISVPDYRGGTGELFF
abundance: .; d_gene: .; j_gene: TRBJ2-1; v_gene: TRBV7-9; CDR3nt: TGTGCCAGCAGCTTAGGGGATGGGGGGGCCCCATTAAGGAATGAGCAGTTCTTC; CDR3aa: CASSLGDGGAPLRNEQFF
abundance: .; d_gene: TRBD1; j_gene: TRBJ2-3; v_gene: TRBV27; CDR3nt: TGTGCCAGCAGTCAGGGGTGGACAGGGATGACAGATACGCAGTATTTT; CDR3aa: CASSQGWTGMTDTQYF
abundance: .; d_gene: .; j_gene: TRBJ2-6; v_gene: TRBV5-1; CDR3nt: TGCGCCAGCAGCCAAGGGGACTCTGGGGCCAACGGCCTGACTTTC; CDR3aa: CASSQGDSGANGLTF
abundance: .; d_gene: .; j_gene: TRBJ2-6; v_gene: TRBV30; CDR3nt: TGTGCCTGGGAACTCTCTGGGGCCAACGTCCTGACTTTC; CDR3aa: CAWELSGANVLTF
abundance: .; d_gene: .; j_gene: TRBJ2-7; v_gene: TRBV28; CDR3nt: TGTGCCAGCAGTTTATCCAGGGGCTACGAGCAGTACTTC; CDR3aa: CASSLSRGYEQYF
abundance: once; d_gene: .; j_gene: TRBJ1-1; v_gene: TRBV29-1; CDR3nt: TGCAGCGGAGAACAGGTTAAGGGAGCTTTCTTT; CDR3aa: CSGEQVKGAFF
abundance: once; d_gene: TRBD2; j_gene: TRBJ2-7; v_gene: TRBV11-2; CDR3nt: TGTGCCAGCAGCATATCGGGGGGGCTGTTCAACGAGCAGTACTTC; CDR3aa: CASSISGGLFNEQYF
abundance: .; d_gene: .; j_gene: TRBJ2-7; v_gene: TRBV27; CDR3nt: TGTGCCAGCAGTCTGAAGGGGCCGACCCCATCCTACGAGCAGTACGAGCAGTACTTC; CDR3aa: CASSLKGPTPSYEQYEQYF
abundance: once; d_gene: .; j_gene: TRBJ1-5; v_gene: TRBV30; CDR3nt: TGTGCCTGGTCAGCCCCCACAGGGTGGGCCCAGCATTTT; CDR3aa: CAWSAPTGWAQHF
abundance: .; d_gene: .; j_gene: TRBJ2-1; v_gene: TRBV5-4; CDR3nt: TGTGCCAGCAGCTTGGAACGGACAGAGGGCTACAATGAGCAGTTCTTC; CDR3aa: CASSLERTEGYNEQFF
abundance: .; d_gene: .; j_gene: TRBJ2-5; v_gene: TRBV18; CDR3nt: TGTGCCAGCTCACCACCCAACAGTGAGGAGACCCAGTACTTC; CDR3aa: CASSPPNSEETQYF
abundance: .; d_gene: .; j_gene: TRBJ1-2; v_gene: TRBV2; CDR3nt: TGTGCCAGCAGTGGAGAGTTCTATGGCTACACCTTC; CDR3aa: CASSGEFYGYTF
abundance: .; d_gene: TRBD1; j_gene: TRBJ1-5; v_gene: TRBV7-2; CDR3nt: TGTGCCAGCAGCTTTCCAGGGGGCGGCCAGCCCCAGCATTTT; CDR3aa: CASSFPGGGQPQHF
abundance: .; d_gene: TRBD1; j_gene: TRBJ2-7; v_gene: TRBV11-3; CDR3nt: TGTGCCAGCAGCCCCCGGGACAGGGGAATCGAGCAGTACTTC; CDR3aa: CASSPRDRGIEQYF
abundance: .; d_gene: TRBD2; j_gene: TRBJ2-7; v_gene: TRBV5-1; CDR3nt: TGCGCCAGCAGCTTGGGTCAAGGCGGGGGCTCCTACGAGCAGTACTTC; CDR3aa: CASSLGQGGGSYEQYF
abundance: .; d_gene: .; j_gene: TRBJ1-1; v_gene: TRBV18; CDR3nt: TGTGCCAGCTCACCGTCGCGGGTTGGGAACACTGAAGCTTTCTTT; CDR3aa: CASSPSRVGNTEAFF
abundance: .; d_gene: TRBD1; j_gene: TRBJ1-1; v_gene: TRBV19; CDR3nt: TGTGCCAGTAGAGACCCGGGACAGGGCACTGAAGCTTTCTTT; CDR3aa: CASRDPGQGTEAFF
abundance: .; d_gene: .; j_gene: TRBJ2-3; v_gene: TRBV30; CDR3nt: TGTGCCTGGAGTGTAGGTTCAGGGCTAATCTTCACAGATACGCAGTATTTT; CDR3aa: CAWSVGSGLIFTDTQYF
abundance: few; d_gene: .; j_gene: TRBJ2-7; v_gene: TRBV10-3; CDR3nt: TGTGCCAGCCGGGAAGGGGGGGGGTCGTTGGAGCAGTACTTC; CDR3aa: CASREGGGSLEQYF
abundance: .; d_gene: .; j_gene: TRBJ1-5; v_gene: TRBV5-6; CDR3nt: TGTGCCAGCAGCTTTTCCATCCAGGGTAGTCAGCCCCAGCATTTT; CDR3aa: CASSFSIQGSQPQHF
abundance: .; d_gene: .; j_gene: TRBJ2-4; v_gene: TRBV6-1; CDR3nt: TGTGCCAGCCTGGTGGGAGGTCCTAACAAAAACATTCAGTACTTC; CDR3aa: CASLVGGPNKNIQYF
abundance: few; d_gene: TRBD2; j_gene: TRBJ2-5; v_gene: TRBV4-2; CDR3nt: TGTGCCAGCAGCCGGGGGACTAGCGGTGATGAAGAGACCCAGTACTTC; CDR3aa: CASSRGTSGDEETQYF
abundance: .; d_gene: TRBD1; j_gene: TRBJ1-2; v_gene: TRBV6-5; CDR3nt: TGTGCCAGCAGCGACAGGGAATACTATGGCTACACCTTC; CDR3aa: CASSDREYYGYTF
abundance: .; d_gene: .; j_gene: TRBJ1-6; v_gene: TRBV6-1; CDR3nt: TGTGCCAGCAGTGAAATTGACAGAAGTTCACCCCTCCACTTT; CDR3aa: CASSEIDRSSPLHF
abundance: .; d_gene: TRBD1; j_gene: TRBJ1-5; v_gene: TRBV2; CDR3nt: TGTGCCAGCAGGGGGGACAGGGCAAGCAATCAGCCCCAGCATTTT; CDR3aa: CASRGDRASNQPQHF